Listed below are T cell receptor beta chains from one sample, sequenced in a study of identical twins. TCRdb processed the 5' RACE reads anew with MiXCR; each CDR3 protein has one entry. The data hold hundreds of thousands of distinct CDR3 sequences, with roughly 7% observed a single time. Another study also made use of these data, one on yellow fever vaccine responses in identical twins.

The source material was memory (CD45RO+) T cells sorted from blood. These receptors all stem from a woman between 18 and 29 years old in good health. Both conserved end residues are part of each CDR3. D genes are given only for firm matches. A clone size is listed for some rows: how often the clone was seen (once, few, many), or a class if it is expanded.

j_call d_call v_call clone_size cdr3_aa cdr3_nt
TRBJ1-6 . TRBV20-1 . CSAGNRVGNSPLHF TGCAGTGCTGGGAACAGGGTAGGGAATTCACCCCTCCACTTT
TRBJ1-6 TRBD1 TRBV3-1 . CASSRGQATNSPLHF TGTGCCAGCAGCCGGGGACAGGCCACTAATTCACCCCTCCACTTT
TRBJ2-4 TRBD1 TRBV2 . CATRGTDGYKNIQYF TGTGCCACCAGGGGGACAGACGGATACAAAAACATTCAGTACTTC
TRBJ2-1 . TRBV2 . CASSEDTPVSLINEQFF TGTGCCAGCAGTGAAGATACCCCGGTGTCACTGATCAATGAGCAGTTCTTC
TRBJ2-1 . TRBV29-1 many CSVGYTLYNEQFF TGCAGCGTTGGATACACTCTATACAATGAGCAGTTCTTC
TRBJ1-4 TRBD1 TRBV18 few CASSRGQAGVEEKLFF TGTGCCAGCTCGCGGGGACAGGCCGGCGTGGAAGAAAAACTGTTTTTT
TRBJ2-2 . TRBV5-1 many CASSQAGTTNTGELFF TGCGCCAGCAGCCAGGCCGGGACAACGAACACCGGGGAGCTGTTTTTT
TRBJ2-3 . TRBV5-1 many CASSRSTDTQYF TGTGCCAGCTCACGAAGCACAGATACGCAGTATTTT
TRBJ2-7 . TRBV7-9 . CASSLLGDREQYF TGTGCCAGCAGTCTGCTCGGGGACCGCGAGCAGTACTTC
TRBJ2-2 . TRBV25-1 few CASSEPRGSAVPGELFF TGTGCCAGCAGTGAACCCAGGGGAAGTGCGGTTCCCGGGGAGCTGTTTTTT
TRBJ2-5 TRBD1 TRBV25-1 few CASSESPPGTGVSETQYF TGTGCCAGCAGTGAAAGTCCGCCCGGGACAGGGGTTTCAGAGACCCAGTACTTC
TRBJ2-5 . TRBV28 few CASSFLRLVLQETQYF TGTGCCAGCAGTTTCCTCAGACTAGTTCTCCAAGAGACCCAGTACTTC
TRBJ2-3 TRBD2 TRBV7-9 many CASSLEAGAHTDTQYF TGTGCCAGCAGCTTAGAAGCGGGAGCCCACACAGATACGCAGTATTTT
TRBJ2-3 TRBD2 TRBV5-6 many CASSLGGSGGSPDTQYF TGTGCCAGCAGCTTGGGAGGTAGCGGGGGGTCTCCAGATACGCAGTATTTT
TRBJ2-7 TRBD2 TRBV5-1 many CASSLRSSGSREQYF TGCGCCAGCAGCTTGCGGTCTAGCGGGAGTCGCGAGCAGTACTTC
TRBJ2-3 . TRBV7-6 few CASSSSGSTDTQYF TGTGCCAGCAGCTCCTCTGGGAGCACAGATACGCAGTATTTT
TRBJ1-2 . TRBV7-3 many CASSLGPPANYGYTF TGTGCCAGCAGCTTAGGTCCTCCCGCTAACTATGGCTACACCTTC
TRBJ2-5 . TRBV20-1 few CSARDGIAAQETQYF TGCAGTGCTAGAGATGGTATAGCGGCCCAAGAGACCCAGTACTTC
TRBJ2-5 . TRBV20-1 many CSARDPRVGSQETQYF TGCAGTGCTAGAGATCCCAGGGTAGGCAGCCAAGAGACCCAGTACTTC
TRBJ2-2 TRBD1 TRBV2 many CASSKQGRNTGELFF TGTGCCAGCAGCAAACAGGGGCGGAACACCGGGGAGCTGTTTTTT
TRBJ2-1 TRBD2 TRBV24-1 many CATSDLGLAGGNEQFF TGTGCCACCAGTGATCTCGGACTAGCGGGAGGCAATGAGCAGTTCTTC
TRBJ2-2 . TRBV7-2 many CASSPTTTGTGELFF TGTGCCAGCAGCCCGACTACCACCGGCACCGGGGAGCTGTTTTTT
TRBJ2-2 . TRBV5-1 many CASMEGTSMTGELFF TGCGCCTCCATGGAGGGCACTAGCATGACCGGGGAGCTGTTTTTT
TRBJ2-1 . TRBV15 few CATSRGDSPQYEQFF TGTGCCACCAGCAGAGGGGACTCCCCCCAATATGAGCAGTTCTTC
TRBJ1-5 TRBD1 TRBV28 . CASSGQASNQPQHF TGTGCCAGCAGCGGACAGGCGAGCAATCAGCCCCAGCATTTT
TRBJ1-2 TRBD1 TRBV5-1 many CASSLTGTAGHYTF TGCGCCAGCAGCCTGACCGGGACAGCGGGGCACTACACCTTC
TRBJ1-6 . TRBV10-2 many CASGGQANSPLHF TGCGCCAGCGGGGGGCAGGCAAATTCACCCCTCCACTTT
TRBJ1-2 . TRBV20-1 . CSAGRAGEVGGYTF TGCAGTGCCGGAAGAGCCGGGGAGGTAGGGGGCTACACCTTC
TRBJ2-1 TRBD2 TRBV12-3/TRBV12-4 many CASTPGLARSYNEQFF TGTGCCAGCACCCCGGGACTAGCGCGTTCCTACAATGAGCAGTTCTTC
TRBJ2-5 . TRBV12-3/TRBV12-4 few CASSMEVETQYF TGTGCCAGCAGTATGGAGGTTGAGACCCAGTACTTC
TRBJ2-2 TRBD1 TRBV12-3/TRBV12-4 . CASSYGQGAFTGELFF TGTGCCAGCAGTTACGGACAGGGGGCCTTTACCGGGGAGCTGTTTTTT
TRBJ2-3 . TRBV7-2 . CASSLSPDTDTQYF TGTGCCAGCAGCTTAAGTCCGGACACAGATACGCAGTATTTT
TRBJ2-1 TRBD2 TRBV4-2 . CASAGLAGVNEQFF TGTGCCAGCGCAGGACTAGCGGGAGTAAATGAGCAGTTCTTC
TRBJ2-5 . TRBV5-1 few CASSLERTPRTQYF TGCGCCAGCAGCTTGGAACGGACTCCCCGGACCCAGTACTTC
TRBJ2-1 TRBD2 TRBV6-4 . CASSETASSGGEQFF TGTGCCAGCAGTGAGACGGCCTCCTCGGGGGGTGAGCAGTTCTTC